The clone carrying this TCR beta chain was detected only a few times. The sample has other DNA sequences that encode this CDR3 too. Cells designated naive CD8 were CD45RO-negative and were positively selected for CCR7, with terminally differentiated effector memory CD45RA+ cells excluded. The donor cohort consisted entirely of Caucasian adults residing in Nashville, Tennessee. The source of the sample is a study of shared clonotypes between healthy human individuals. Genomic DNA per cell subset filled all wells of several immunoSEQ plates. The data were produced by immunoSEQ multiplex PCR, yet TCRdb's version contains in-frame clones alone and is incomplete. The data hold about 820,000 clones, with 90% to 95% observed a single time. The ends were cut back, 4 bases at V and 3 bases at J, with 13 bases in the middle. The CDR3 is 13 residues long. CDR1 is SQVTM and CDR2 is ANQGSEA in the germline V gene.

This clonotype originated in a man aged 30-40 years in good health. This rearrangement joins TRBV29-1 to TRBJ2-7; D perhaps matches TRBD1 (5 bases). Source material: naive CD8+ T cells sorted from blood. The chain's CDR3 is CSVVAGDSYEQYF. The CDR3 nucleotides are TGCAGCGTTGTTGCAGGAGACAGCTACGAGCAGTACTTC.